These 6 T cell receptor beta chains were all obtained from the same sample, sequenced in a study of graft-versus-host responses after intestinal transplantation. Profiled with immunoSEQ multiplex PCR; TCRdb holds only in-frame clones, not every one. The table has roughly 70,000 clones, roughly 92% seen once. The sequencing here drew on bone marrow, taken 734 days after intestinal transplantation. The receptors here all came from a human patient who received an intestinal transplant, so some T cells may come from the graft donor.

This clone was seen a few times. The V gene is TRBV6-4, the J gene TRBJ2-3, with 10 bases that match TRBD1. In germline, CDR1 is MRHNA, CDR2 SNTAGT. CDR3 length: 15 residues. After removal of 2 bases from V and 1 base from J, the junction contained 0 bases not matched to a gene. CDR3 DNA: TGTGCCAGCAGTGACGGGACAGGGGGCACAGATACGCAGTATTTT. The encoded protein is CASSDGTGGTDTQYF.

This rearrangement joins TRBV1 to TRBJ2-2; whether TRBD2, the table's D call, matches the DNA was not checked. TRBV1 is a pseudogene. The CDR3 has 14 residues. The CDR3 here is CTSSPSTGGGELFF. The CDR3 DNA follows: TGCACCAGCAGCCCTTCCACCGGAGGCGGGGAGCTGTTTTTT.

The V gene is TRBV6-5, the J gene TRBJ2-1, with D possibly matching TRBD2 (5 bases). V was clipped by 2 bases and J by 2 bases, with 10 bases between them. The CDR3 spans 15 residues. The germline gives CDR1 MNHEY, CDR2 SVGAGI. CDR3 protein: CASSYRGKTYNEQFF. As DNA, the CDR3 is TGTGCCAGCAGTTACCGAGGGAAGACCTACAATGAGCAGTTCTTC.

A remark on this clone: Relative to the germline gene, one junction end is altered; a read error may explain this. V is TRBV10-3 and J is TRBJ2-1; D unresolved. CDR3 length equals 15 residues. Germline V gives CDR1 ENHRY, CDR2 SYGVKD. DNA of the CDR3: TGTGCCATCAGTGAGTCTGTGCTAACTAACAATGAGCAGCTCTTC. This encodes CAISESVLTNNEQLF.

This sequence joins TRBV15 and TRBJ2-5; perhaps TRBD1 as D (6 bases). Germline lookup yields CDR1 LNHNV and CDR2 YYDKDF (reference sequence). The CDR3 totals 14 residues. V was clipped by 4 bases and J by 4 bases, with 13 bases between them. The DNA for the CDR3 is TGTGCCACCAGCACCAACAGGGCGGTAGAGACCCAGTACTTC. As protein: CATSTNRAVETQYF.

The chain recombines TRBV6-4 with TRBJ2-3; a possible D gene is TRBD1 (6 bases). Germline loops: CDR1 MRHNA, CDR2 SNTAGT. This CDR3 contains 14 residues. Trimming removed 4 bases from V and 3 bases from J, with 11 bases in between. CDR3 protein: CASSVLGGTDTQYF. As DNA, the CDR3 is TGTGCCAGCAGTGTTTTAGGGGGAACAGATACGCAGTATTTT.